A single sample is the source of the 19 T cell receptor beta chains below, sequenced in a study of blood T cell repertoires in COVID-19. Only in-frame clones appear in the TCRdb table, and some are missing; sequencing was by immunoSEQ multiplex PCR. The table has approximately 120,000 clones, about 87% seen once. Sequences were obtained from peripheral blood. The receptors come from a woman between 50 and 59 years old with acute or convalescent COVID-19.

This chain joins TRBV6-2 or TRBV6-3 and TRBJ2-7; TRBD2 is a possible D gene (6 bases). The CDR3 length is 14 residues. Trimming shortened V by 2 bases and J by 8 bases, and 16 bases separated the two germline ends. Germline V gives CDR1 MNHEY, CDR2 SVGEGT. This CDR3 reads CASSYGTGPTKQYF. In nucleotides, the CDR3 is TGTGCCAGCAGTTACGGGACTGGCCCTACCAAGCAGTACTTC.

V and J are TRBV6-5 and TRBJ1-4, with D unclear. Germline V gene data show CDR1 as MNHEY and CDR2 as SVGAGI. CDR3 length equals 14 residues. Trimming stripped 2 bases from V and 0 bases from J, with 4 bases between. The CDR3 sequence: CASSYVTTNEKLFF. The CDR3 bases are TGTGCCAGCAGTTACGTTACAACTAATGAAAAACTGTTTTTT.

This clone came up once. CDR3: CASSEGMPGNQPQHF. CDR3 nucleotides: TGCGCCAGCAGTGAGGGCATGCCGGGGAATCAGCCCCAGCATTTT. The V and J genes are TRBV10-1 and TRBJ1-5; D is unresolved. The germline V gene has CDR1 WNHNN and CDR2 SYGVQD (reference sequence). With 2 bases removed from V and 4 bases from J, the gap between germline ends came to 12 bases. The CDR3 covers 15 residues.

V usage is TRBV5-1 and J usage is TRBJ2-7, with D maybe TRBD1 (6 bases). The CDR3 has 14 residues. Germline V gene data show CDR1 as SGHRS and CDR2 as YFSETQ. Trimming shortened V by 3 bases and J by 0 bases, and 10 bases separated the two germline ends. CDR3: CASSYGQSSYEQYF. DNA for the CDR3: TGCGCCAGCAGCTACGGACAGAGCTCCTACGAGCAGTACTTC.

This clone was seen once. V and J are TRBV7-2 and TRBJ1-2; perhaps TRBD1 as D (5 bases). Trimming stripped 8 bases from V and 4 bases from J, with 14 bases between. The CDR3 spans 13 residues. CDR1 is SGHTA, CDR2 FQGNSA, per germline. The CDR3 spells CASLRGGRYGYTF. CDR3 nucleotide sequence: TGTGCCAGCCTGAGGGGAGGGCGCTATGGCTACACCTTC.

The chain links TRBV6-5 to TRBJ2-2; perhaps TRBD1 as D (5 bases). V shed 5 bases and J shed 5 bases, with 15 bases lying between them. The CDR3 extends over 15 amino acids. Germline assignment: CDR1 MNHEY and CDR2 SVGAGI. DNA of the CDR3: TGTGCCAGCAGTAAGAGACAGACAAGGACCGGGGAGCTGTTTTTT. Amino acid sequence: CASSKRQTRTGELFF.

This rearrangement joins TRBV6-6 to TRBJ2-2; D call uncertain. The CDR3 totals 12 residues. Trimming left V 7 bases short and J 5 bases short, with 8 bases between. Germline V gene sequence: CDR1 MNHNY, CDR2 SVGAGI (reference sequence). The CDR3 region is CASNLLTGELFF. The CDR3 DNA sequence: TGTGCCAGCAACCTATTGACCGGGGAGCTGTTTTTT.

V usage is TRBV12-3 or TRBV12-4 and J usage is TRBJ2-5; TRBD1 aligns across 7 bases. This CDR3 contains 13 residues. The V gene end was trimmed by 6 bases and the J gene end by 4 bases; junction bases not matched to a gene: 5. The CDR3 region is CASRDRERETQYF. The CDR3 region has the DNA TGTGCCAGCAGAGACAGGGAACGAGAGACCCAGTACTTC.

CDR3 in amino acids: CASSSLGILTGGNSGYTF. DNA of the CDR3: TGTGCCAGCAGTTCCCTCGGTATCCTCACAGGGGGCAATTCTGGCTACACCTTC. The J gene is TRBJ1-2, the V gene TRBV27, with TRBD1 matching over 9 bases. V lost 4 bases and J lost 7; bases outside the gene matches: 19. CDR3 size: 18 residues. The germline CDR1 and CDR2 sequences are MNHEY and SMNVEV (reference sequence).

The V call is TRBV5-1, the J call TRBJ1-6; D unresolved. This CDR3 comprises 16 residues. Germline CDR1 is SGHRS and CDR2 is YFSETQ. Between the trimmed V and J ends, which lost 4 bases and 7 bases, there was a span of 18 bases. CDR3 residues: CASSLQPEAVNSPLHF. In nucleotides, the CDR3 is TGCGCCAGCAGCCTACAACCCGAAGCGGTGAATTCACCCCTCCACTTT.

The CDR3 loop reads CASSMGAQRTEAFF. In DNA form, the CDR3 reads TGTGCCAGTAGTATGGGGGCGCAGCGCACTGAAGCTTTCTTT. The chain uses TRBV19 and TRBJ1-1; a weak D match, TRBD1 (6 bases). Trimming removed 3 bases at V and 4 bases at J, with 12 bases between. The germline V gene encodes CDR1 LNHDA and CDR2 SQIVND (reference sequence). The length of the CDR3 is 14 residues.

This rearrangement joins TRBV4-1 to TRBJ1-6, with a possible D match to TRBD1 (5 bases). Germline CDR1 MGHRA, CDR2 YSYEKL. The CDR3 sequence is 19 residues long. The V end lost 0 bases, the J end lost 10 bases, and 25 bases lay between the germline ends. In nucleotides, the CDR3 is TGCGCCAGCAGCCAAGATCGGACAACGGGACTTTTGGAAAGATCACCCCTCCACTTT. As protein: CASSQDRTTGLLERSPLHF.

The chain uses TRBV18 and TRBJ1-2; 7 bases are shared with TRBD1. Germline-derived CDR1 and CDR2 are KGHSH and LQKENI. Losses at the gene ends were 0 bases for V and 6 bases for J; bases not matched to a gene: 10. There are 16 residues in the CDR3. In nucleotides, the CDR3 is TGTGCCAGCTCACCACCGGGACAGCCGTCAGGGGATGGCTACACCTTC. Translation gives CASSPPGQPSGDGYTF.

V is TRBV5-1 and J is TRBJ2-1; 9 nucleotides line up with TRBD1. Germline lookup yields CDR1 SGHRS and CDR2 YFSETQ. The length of the CDR3 is 15 residues. Trimming at V came to 4 bases and at J to 0 bases, leaving 2 bases not matched to a gene. CDR3 in DNA: TGCGCCAGCAGCCGGACAGGGGACTCCTACAATGAGCAGTTCTTC. The encoded protein is CASSRTGDSYNEQFF.

V is TRBV7-9 and J is TRBJ1-1; 7 nucleotides align to TRBD1. The V gene's germline CDR1 is SEHNR and CDR2 FQNEAQ (reference sequence). V dropped 2 bases and J dropped 1; count of bases not matched to a gene: 1. The CDR3 contains 14 residues. CDR3 loop: CASSLQGENTEAFF. As DNA, the CDR3 is TGTGCCAGCAGCTTACAGGGGGAGAACACTGAAGCTTTCTTT. The variable domain in full, with the rest retrieved from reference TRBV7-9 and TRBJ1-1, is DTGVSQNPRHKITKRGQNVTFRCDPISEHNRLYWYRQTLGQGPEFLTYFQNEAQLEKSRLLSDRFSAERPKGSFSTLEIQRTEQGDSAMYLCASSLQGENTEAFFGQGTRLTVV.

Here the CDR3 reads CASSLGPGGGTDEQFF. The CDR3 DNA reads as TGCGCCAGCAGCTTGGGGCCTGGGGGAGGGACCGATGAGCAGTTCTTC. The chain links TRBV5-1 to TRBJ2-1, with 7 bases fitting TRBD2. V trimming: 0 bases; J trimming: 8 bases; junction bases outside the gene matches: 11. This CDR3 is built from 16 residues. Looked up from germline, CDR1 is SGHRS and CDR2 is YFSETQ.

The chain has TRBV5-1 and TRBJ1-4, with D hard to call. This CDR3 has 14 residues. Germline CDR1 reads SGHRS; CDR2 reads YFSETQ. The V end was cut by 6 bases, the J end by 5 bases, with 14 bases between. Here the CDR3 reads CASTVGRGNEKLFF. CDR3 nucleotides: TGCGCCAGCACCGTTGGGAGAGGGAATGAAAAACTGTTTTTT.

CDR3: CASSLGGPGEGKYF. The CDR3 nucleotides read TGCGCCAGCAGCTTGGGAGGTCCAGGGGAGGGAAAGTACTTC. The rearrangement links TRBV5-1 to TRBJ2-7; D possibly corresponds to TRBD2 (7 bases). The CDR3 length is 14 residues. Per the germline V gene, CDR1 is SGHRS and CDR2 is YFSETQ. The V end was cut by 0 bases, the J end by 11 bases, with 18 bases between.

The rearrangement joins TRBV15 to TRBJ1-1; the match to TRBD1 covers 7 bases. The CDR3 has 14 residues. The J segment lost 2 bases and the V segment lost 5 bases, leaving 5 bases of the junction unmatched. Germline loops: CDR1 LNHNV, CDR2 YYDKDF (reference sequence). CDR3 protein: CATSGGQHNTEAFF. CDR3 DNA: TGTGCCACCAGCGGGGGACAGCATAACACTGAAGCTTTCTTT.